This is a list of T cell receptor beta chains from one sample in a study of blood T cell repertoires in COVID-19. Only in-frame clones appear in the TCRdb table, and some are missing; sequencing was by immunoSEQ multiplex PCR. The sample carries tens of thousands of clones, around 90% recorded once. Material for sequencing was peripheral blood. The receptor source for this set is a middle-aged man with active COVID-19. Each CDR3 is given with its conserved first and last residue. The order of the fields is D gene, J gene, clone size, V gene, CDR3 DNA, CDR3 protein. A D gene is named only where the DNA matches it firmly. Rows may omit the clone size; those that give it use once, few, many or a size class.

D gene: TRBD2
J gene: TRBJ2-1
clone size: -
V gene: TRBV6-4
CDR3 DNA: TGTGCCAGCAGCCCCACCCCCACTAGCGGGAGCGTCAATGAGCAGTTCTTC
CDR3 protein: CASSPTPTSGSVNEQFF

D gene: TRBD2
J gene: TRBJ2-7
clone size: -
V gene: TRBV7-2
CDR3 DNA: TGTGCCAGCAGCTACACTAGCGGGGACTACGAGCAGTACTTC
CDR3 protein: CASSYTSGDYEQYF

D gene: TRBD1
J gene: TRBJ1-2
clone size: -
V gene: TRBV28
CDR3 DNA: TGTGCCACCTGGACCGGGACAGTCTATGGCTACACCTTC
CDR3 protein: CATWTGTVYGYTF

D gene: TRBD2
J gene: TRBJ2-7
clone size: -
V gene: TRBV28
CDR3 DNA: TGTGCCAGCAGTTTACCCGGACTAGCGGGAGGCCCCCGCTCCTACGAGCAGTACTTC
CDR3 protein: CASSLPGLAGGPRSYEQYF

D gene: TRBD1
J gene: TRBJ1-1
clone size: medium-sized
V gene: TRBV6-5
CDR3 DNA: TGTGCCAGCAGCCGCGGACAGGGGGAAGCTTTCTTT
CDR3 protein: CASSRGQGEAFF

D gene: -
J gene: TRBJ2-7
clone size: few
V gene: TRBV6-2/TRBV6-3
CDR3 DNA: TGTGCCAGCAGTTATACAGCCCAAAGCTCCTACGAGCAGTACTTC
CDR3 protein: CASSYTAQSSYEQYF

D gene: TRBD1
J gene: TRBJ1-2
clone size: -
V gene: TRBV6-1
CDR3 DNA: TGTGCCAGCTTGAATACAGGGGTCGATGGCTACACCTTC
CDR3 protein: CASLNTGVDGYTF

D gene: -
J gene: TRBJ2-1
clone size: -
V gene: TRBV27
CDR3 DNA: TGTGCCAGCCGGCGTAGCTTGAACAATGAGCAGTTCTTC
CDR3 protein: CASRRSLNNEQFF

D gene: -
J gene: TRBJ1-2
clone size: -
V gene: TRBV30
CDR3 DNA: TGTGCCTGGAGTGTACTGGCGGGAAGAAACTATGGCTACACCTTC
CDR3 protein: CAWSVLAGRNYGYTF

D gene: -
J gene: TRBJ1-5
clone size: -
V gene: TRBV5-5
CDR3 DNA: TGTGCCAGCAGACCGACCCCGGGGATAAATCAGCCCCAGCATTTT
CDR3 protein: CASRPTPGINQPQHF

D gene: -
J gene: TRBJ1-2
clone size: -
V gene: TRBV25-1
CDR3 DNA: TGTGCCAGCAGTGATTGGGGGCGGACCTCAAACTATGGCTACACCTTC
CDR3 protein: CASSDWGRTSNYGYTF

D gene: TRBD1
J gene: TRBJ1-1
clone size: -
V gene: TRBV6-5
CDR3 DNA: TGTGCCATCTACAGGGGGCCTGCTGAAGCTTTCTTT
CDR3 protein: CAIYRGPAEAFF

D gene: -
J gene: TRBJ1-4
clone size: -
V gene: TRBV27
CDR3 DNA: TGTGCCAGCAGCCACTACGGGGAGGAAAAACTGTTTTTT
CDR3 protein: CASSHYGEEKLFF

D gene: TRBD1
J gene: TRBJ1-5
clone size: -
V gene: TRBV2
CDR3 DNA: TGTGCCAGCAGTATGGACAGGGCCGACAGTCAGCCCCAGCATTTT
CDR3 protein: CASSMDRADSQPQHF

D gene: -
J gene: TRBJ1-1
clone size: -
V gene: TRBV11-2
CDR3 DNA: TGTGCCAGCAGCTTACGACAGGCTTCGCACACTGAAGCTTTCTTT
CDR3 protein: CASSLRQASHTEAFF

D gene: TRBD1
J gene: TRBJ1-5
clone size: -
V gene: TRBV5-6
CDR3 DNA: TGTGCCAGCAGCCTCGAGGGGGCGGGCAATCAGCCCCAGCATTTT
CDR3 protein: CASSLEGAGNQPQHF

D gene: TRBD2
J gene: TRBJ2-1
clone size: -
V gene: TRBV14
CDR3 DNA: TGTGCCAGCAGCCAAGATGCTAGCGGGATGGAGCAGTTCTTC
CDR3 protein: CASSQDASGMEQFF

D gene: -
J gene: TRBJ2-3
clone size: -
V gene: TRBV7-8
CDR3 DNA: TGTGCCAGCAGCTTAGACCTATTGGGCACAGATACGCAGTATTTT
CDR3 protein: CASSLDLLGTDTQYF

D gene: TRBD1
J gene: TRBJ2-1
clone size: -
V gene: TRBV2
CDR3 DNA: TGTGCCAGCAGAGCGGGGACAGGGAGCTCCTACAATGAGCAGTTCTTC
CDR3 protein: CASRAGTGSSYNEQFF

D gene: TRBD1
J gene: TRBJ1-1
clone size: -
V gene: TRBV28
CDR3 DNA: TGTGCCAGCAGAGAATGGACAGGGGCGAACACTGAAGCTTTCTTT
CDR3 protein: CASREWTGANTEAFF

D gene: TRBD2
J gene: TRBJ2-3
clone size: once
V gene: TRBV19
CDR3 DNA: TGTGCCAGCAAAAGCGGGACGGCAGATACGCAGTATTTT
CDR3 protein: CASKSGTADTQYF

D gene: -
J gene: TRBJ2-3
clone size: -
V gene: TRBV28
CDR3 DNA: TGTGCCAGCACCCGACCGGGACAACATACGCAGTATTTT
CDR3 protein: CASTRPGQHTQYF

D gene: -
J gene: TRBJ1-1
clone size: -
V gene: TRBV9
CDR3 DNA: TGTGCCAGCAGCGTTAGCAGGAACACTGAAGCTTTCTTT
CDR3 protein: CASSVSRNTEAFF

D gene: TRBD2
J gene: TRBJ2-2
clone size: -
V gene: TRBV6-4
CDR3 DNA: TGTGCCAGCAGGAGACTAGCGGGATGGGAAGCCGGGGAGCTGTTTTTT
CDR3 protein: CASRRLAGWEAGELFF

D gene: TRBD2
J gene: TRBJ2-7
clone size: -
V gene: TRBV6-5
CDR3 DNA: TGTGCCAGCAGTTCCCCGACTAGCGCCGGCTACGAGCAGTACTTC
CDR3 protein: CASSSPTSAGYEQYF